What follows are 7 T cell receptor beta chains derived from one specimen sequenced in a study of T cell changes during pregnancy in multiple sclerosis. Sequenced by immunoSEQ multiplex PCR; TCRdb stores in-frame clones only, minus some. The table records about 9,500 clones, 83% of them present only once. Source: CD8+ T cells from peripheral blood mononuclear cells, taken in the third trimester of pregnancy. Every receptor here comes from a female donor in good health, enrolled as a control in a pregnancy study.

The chain is built from TRBV30 and TRBJ1-4, with D possibly being TRBD1 (5 bases). Germline CDR1 is GTSNPN and CDR2 is SVGIG (reference sequence). The CDR3 consists of 16 residues. V gave up 6 bases and J gave up 1 base, with 18 bases separating them. CDR3 region: CACIGGEIQTNEKLFF. CDR3 sequence (DNA): TGTGCCTGTATCGGGGGGGAAATCCAAACTAATGAAAAACTGTTTTTT.

This clone was detected once. This chain joins TRBV6-5 and TRBJ1-1; TRBD1 is a possible D gene (6 bases). The CDR3 has 15 residues. Per the germline V gene, CDR1 is MNHEY and CDR2 is SVGAGI. Deletions cut 0 bases from V and 1 base from J, with 9 bases between. CDR3 coding DNA: TGTGCCAGCAGTTACTCAGAGGGGGAGAACACTGAAGCTTTCTTT. Translated, it gives CASSYSEGENTEAFF.

This clone counts as medium-sized. The V call is TRBV7-2, the J call TRBJ2-7; 7 bases fit TRBD1. Germline-derived CDR1 and CDR2 are SGHTA and FQGNSA. V lost 6 bases to trimming and J lost 1 base; unmatched junction nucleotides: 9. The CDR3 is made up of 15 amino acids. CDR3 coding DNA: TGTGCCAGCAGTTATCCCCGGGGACAGTCCTACGAGCAGTACTTC. Translating gives CASSYPRGQSYEQYF.

The chain is built from TRBV4-3 and TRBJ2-1; TRBD2 matches at 9 bases. The CDR3 spans 14 residues. The V gene end was trimmed by 4 bases and the J gene end by 5 bases; junction bases not matched to a gene: 3. CDR1 is LGHNA, CDR2 YSLEER, per germline. CDR3 amino acids: CASSPSGVNNEQFF. CDR3 sequence (DNA): TGCGCCAGCAGCCCTAGCGGGGTCAACAATGAGCAGTTCTTC.

J is TRBJ2-3 and V is TRBV7-3; D may be TRBD2 (6 bases). Trimming took 5 bases from V and 3 from J, leaving 12 bases between them. Looked up from germline, CDR1 is SGHTA and CDR2 is FQGTGA. CDR3 length equals 14 residues. This chain's CDR3 is CASSDSGLTDTQYF. CDR3 nucleotide sequence: TGTGCCAGCAGCGACTCGGGACTGACAGATACGCAGTATTTT. The full variable domain, with the rest looked up from reference TRBV7-3 and TRBJ2-3, is GAGVSQTPSNKVTEKGKYVELRCDPISGHTALYWYRQSLGQGPEFLIYFQGTGAADDSGLPNDRFFAVRPEGSVSTLKIQRTERGDSAVYLCASSDSGLTDTQYFGPGTRLTVL.

The chain joins TRBV13 to TRBJ2-5, with a possible D match to TRBD2 (6 bases). Germline assignment: CDR1 PRHDT and CDR2 FYEKMQ (reference sequence). The V end was cut by 2 bases, the J end by 0 bases, with 10 bases between. This CDR3 comprises 15 residues. The CDR3 loop is CASSLRGGDQETQYF. The CDR3 nucleotides are TGTGCCAGCAGCTTAAGGGGCGGGGACCAAGAGACCCAGTACTTC.

The V gene is TRBV7-9, the J gene TRBJ2-3; D might be TRBD1 (6 bases). The CDR3 length is 15 residues. The germline V gene encodes CDR1 SEHNR and CDR2 FQNEAQ (reference sequence). Trimming stripped 5 bases from V and 2 bases from J, with 14 bases between. In nucleotides, the CDR3 is TGTGCCAGCAGCCCACAGGGAATGAACACAGATACGCAGTATTTT. This sequence encodes CASSPQGMNTDTQYF.